This T cell receptor beta chain is from a study of response to subunit inactivated influenza vaccine. MiXCR, applied by TCRdb to the RT-PCR reads, yields one record per CDR3 protein. The data contain some 180,000 distinct CDR3 sequences, around 9% of them singletons. Germline V gene lookup returns CDR1 KGHDR and CDR2 SFDVKD. V lost 3 bases to trimming and J lost 4 bases, with 19 bases between them. The CDR3 spans 17 residues. This clonotype has only a few counts. The antigen is not known. General study points: Each seasonal flu vaccination may recruit only limited new T cells, authors suggested.

The sequence came from a man aged 45 to 65 who received an inactivated influenza vaccine. The V call is TRBV24-1, the J call TRBJ2-3, with unresolved D. The sequencing used non-naive T cells sorted from PBMCs, collected on the day of vaccination. Here the CDR3 reads CATSDPRHVVSPDTQYF. The DNA for the CDR3 is TGTGCCACCAGTGATCCCAGGCATGTGGTCAGCCCAGATACGCAGTATTTT.